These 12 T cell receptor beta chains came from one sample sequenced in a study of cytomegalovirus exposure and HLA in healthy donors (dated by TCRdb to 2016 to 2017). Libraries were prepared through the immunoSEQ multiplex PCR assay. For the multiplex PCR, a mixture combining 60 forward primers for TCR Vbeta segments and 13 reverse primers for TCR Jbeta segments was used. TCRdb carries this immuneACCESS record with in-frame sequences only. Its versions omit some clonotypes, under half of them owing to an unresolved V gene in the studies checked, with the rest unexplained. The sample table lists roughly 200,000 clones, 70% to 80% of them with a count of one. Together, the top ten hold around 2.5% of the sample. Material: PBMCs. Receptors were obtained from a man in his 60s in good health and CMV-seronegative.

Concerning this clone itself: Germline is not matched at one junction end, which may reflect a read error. DNA for the CDR3: TGTGCCATCAGAAAGGACAGCGGCAATCAGCCCCAGAATTTT. Translated, it gives CAIRKDSGNQPQNF. The gene calls are TRBV10-3 and TRBJ1-5; D may be TRBD1 (6 bases). CDR1 ENHRY and CDR2 SYGVKD come from the germline V gene. This CDR3 is built from 14 residues.

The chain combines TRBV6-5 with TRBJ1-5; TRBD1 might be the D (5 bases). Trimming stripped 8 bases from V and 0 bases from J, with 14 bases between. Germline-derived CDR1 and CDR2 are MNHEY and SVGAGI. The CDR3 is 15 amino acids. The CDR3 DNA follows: TGTGCCAGCGGGAGGGGACTTAATAGCAATCAGCCCCAGCATTTT. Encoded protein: CASGRGLNSNQPQHF.

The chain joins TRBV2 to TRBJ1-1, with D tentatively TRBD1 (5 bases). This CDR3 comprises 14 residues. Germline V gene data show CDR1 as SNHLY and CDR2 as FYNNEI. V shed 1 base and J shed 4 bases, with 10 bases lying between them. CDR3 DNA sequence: TGTGCCAGCAGTGAAGGAGGCGGGGCCACTGAAGCTTTCTTT. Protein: CASSEGGGATEAFF.

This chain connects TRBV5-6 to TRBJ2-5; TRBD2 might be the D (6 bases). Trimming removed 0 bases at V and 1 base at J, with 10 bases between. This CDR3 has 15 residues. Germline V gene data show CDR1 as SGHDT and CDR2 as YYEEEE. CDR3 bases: TGTGCCAGCAGCTTGGGCTACGGGGGCCAAGAGACCCAGTACTTC. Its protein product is CASSLGYGGQETQYF.

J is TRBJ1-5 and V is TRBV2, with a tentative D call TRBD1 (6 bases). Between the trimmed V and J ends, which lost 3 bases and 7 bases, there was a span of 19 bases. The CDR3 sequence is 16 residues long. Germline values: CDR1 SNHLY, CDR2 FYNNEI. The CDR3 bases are TGTGCCAGCAGTGAGGGGGGGCCGTTCCCCTGGCAGCCCCAGCATTTT. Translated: CASSEGGPFPWQPQHF.

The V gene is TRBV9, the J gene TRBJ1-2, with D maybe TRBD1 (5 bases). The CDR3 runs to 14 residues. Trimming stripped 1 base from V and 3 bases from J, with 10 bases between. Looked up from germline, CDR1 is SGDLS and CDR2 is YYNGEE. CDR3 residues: CASSVRGDDYGYTF. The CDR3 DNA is TGTGCCAGCAGCGTACGGGGGGATGACTATGGCTACACCTTC.

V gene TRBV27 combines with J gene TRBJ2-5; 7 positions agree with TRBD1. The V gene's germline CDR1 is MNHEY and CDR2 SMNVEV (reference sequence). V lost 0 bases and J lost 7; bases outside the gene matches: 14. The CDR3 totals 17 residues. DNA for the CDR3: TGTGCCAGCAGTTTATCCACCCCCCACGTGGGGGACAGGACCCAGTACTTC. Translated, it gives CASSLSTPHVGDRTQYF.

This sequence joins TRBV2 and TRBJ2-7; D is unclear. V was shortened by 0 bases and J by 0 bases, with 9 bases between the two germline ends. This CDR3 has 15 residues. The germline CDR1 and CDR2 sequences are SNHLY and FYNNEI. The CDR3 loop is CASSEALSSSYEQYF. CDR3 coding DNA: TGTGCCAGCAGTGAAGCGCTAAGTAGCTCCTACGAGCAGTACTTC.

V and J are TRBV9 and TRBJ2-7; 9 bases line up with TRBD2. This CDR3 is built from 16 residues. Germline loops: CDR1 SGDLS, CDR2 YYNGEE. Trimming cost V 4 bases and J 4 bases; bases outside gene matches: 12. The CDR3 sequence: CASSPVGGAGGYEQYF. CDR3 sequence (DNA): TGTGCCAGCAGCCCAGTCGGGGGAGCGGGAGGATACGAGCAGTACTTC.

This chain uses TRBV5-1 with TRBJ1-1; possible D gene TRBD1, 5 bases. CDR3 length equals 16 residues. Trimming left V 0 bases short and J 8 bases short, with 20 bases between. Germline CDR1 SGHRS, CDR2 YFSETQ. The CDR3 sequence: CASSLDGRVGADEAFF. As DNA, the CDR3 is TGCGCCAGCAGCTTGGACGGCAGGGTAGGGGCTGACGAAGCTTTCTTT.

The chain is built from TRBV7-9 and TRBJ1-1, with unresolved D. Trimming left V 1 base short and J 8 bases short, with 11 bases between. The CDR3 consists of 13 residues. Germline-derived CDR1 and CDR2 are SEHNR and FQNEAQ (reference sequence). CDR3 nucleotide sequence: TGTGCCAGCAGCTTAGTTGGTATACAGGAAGCTTTCTTT. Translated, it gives CASSLVGIQEAFF.

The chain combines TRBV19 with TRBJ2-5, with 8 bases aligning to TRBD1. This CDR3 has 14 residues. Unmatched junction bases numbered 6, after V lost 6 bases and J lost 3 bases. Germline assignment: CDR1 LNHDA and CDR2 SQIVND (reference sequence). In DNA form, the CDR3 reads TGTGCCAGTAGCCACGGACAGGGAGAAGAGACCCAGTACTTC. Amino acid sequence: CASSHGQGEETQYF.